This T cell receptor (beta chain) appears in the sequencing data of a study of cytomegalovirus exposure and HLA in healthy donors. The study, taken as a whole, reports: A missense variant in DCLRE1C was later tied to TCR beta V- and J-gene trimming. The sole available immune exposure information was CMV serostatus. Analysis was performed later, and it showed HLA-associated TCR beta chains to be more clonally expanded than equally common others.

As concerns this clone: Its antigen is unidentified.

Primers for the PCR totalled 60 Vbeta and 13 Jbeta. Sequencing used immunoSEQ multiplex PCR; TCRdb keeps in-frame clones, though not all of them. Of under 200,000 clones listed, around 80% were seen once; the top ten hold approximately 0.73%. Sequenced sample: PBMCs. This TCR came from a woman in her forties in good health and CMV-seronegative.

In DNA form, the CDR3 reads TGTGCCAGCAGTGACTCGTCAGTATTAACCTTC. Translation: CASSDSSVLTF. This chain connects TRBV6-4 to TRBJ1-2; D unresolved. V was cut by 0 bases and J by 14 bases, with 10 bases left in between. Germline values: CDR1 MRHNA, CDR2 SNTAGT. This CDR3 is 11 amino acids long.